These 10 T cell receptor beta chains came from one sample sequenced in a study of blood T cell repertoires in COVID-19. The data were produced by immunoSEQ multiplex PCR, yet TCRdb's version contains in-frame clones alone and is incomplete. The table lists approximately 25,000 clones, 82% of them singletons, with 7% to 10% in the top ten. The sample comprised peripheral blood. The receptors originated from a human donor in a cohort sampled during active COVID-19.

This chain joins TRBV29-1 and TRBJ2-5; the match to TRBD1 covers 8 bases. Trimming at V came to 4 bases and at J to 3 bases, leaving 7 bases not matched to a gene. Germline V gene lookup returns CDR1 SQVTM and CDR2 ANQGSEA. This CDR3 has 14 residues. The CDR3 sequence is CSVVRQGAKETQYF. Written as DNA, the CDR3 is TGCAGCGTTGTTCGGCAGGGGGCGAAAGAGACCCAGTACTTC.

The chain has TRBV11-2 and TRBJ2-6; D is perhaps TRBD2 (6 bases). Per the germline V gene, CDR1 is SGHAT and CDR2 is FQNNGV. The V gene lost 5 bases and the J gene lost 0 bases, with 17 bases spanning the gap. This CDR3 is built from 18 residues. The CDR3 loop is CASSQTGTASSGANVLTF. Here the CDR3 DNA reads TGTGCCAGCAGCCAAACCGGGACTGCTAGCTCTGGGGCCAACGTCCTGACTTTC.

The V gene is TRBV4-1, the J gene TRBJ1-5, with D tentatively TRBD1 (6 bases). The CDR3 is 17 residues long. The germline CDR1 and CDR2 sequences are MGHRA and YSYEKL. V was trimmed by 4 bases and J by 0 bases, leaving 16 bases between them. The CDR3, as DNA: TGCGCCAGCAGCCCCGTGGGGGCTGCGTATAGCAATCAGCCCCAGCATTTT. This sequence encodes CASSPVGAAYSNQPQHF.

The CDR3 nucleotides read TGTGCCAGCAGCCTCACCGGGACTACCAACACCGGGGAGCTGTTTTTT. This gives the protein CASSLTGTTNTGELFF. The chain uses TRBV3-1 (or the pseudogene TRBV3-2) and TRBJ2-2; TRBD2 matches at 7 bases. V was clipped by 4 bases and J by 2 bases; unmatched bases: 7. The CDR3 totals 16 residues. CDR1 and CDR2 from the germline V gene are LGHDT and YNNKEL (reference sequence).

The gene calls are TRBV2 and TRBJ2-2; no clear D. Germline V CDR1 and CDR2: SNHLY, FYNNEI. The CDR3 extends over 14 amino acids. Trimming took 8 bases from V and 2 from J, leaving 12 bases between them. The CDR3 region is CASGRGYNTGELFF. The CDR3 bases are TGTGCCAGCGGCCGAGGCTATAACACCGGGGAGCTGTTTTTT.

The chain joins TRBV6-1 to TRBJ1-5; D may be TRBD1 (5 bases). V dropped 0 bases and J dropped 5 bases, with 17 bases sitting between them. Germline V gene lookup returns CDR1 MNHNS and CDR2 SASEGT. There are 17 residues in the CDR3. The chain's CDR3 is CASSEALRGKGDQPQHF. The DNA of the CDR3 is TGTGCCAGCAGTGAAGCGCTTCGCGGAAAAGGGGATCAGCCCCAGCATTTT.

The J gene is TRBJ1-1, the V gene TRBV28; D gene unclear. The V end lost 3 bases, the J end lost 1 base, and 15 bases lay between the germline ends. The CDR3 is 16 amino acids. Germline V CDR1 and CDR2: MDHEN, SYDVKM. CDR3 DNA: TGTGCCAGCAGTTTTCGCCGCCTTACAGAGAACACTGAAGCTTTCTTT. The encoded protein is CASSFRRLTENTEAFF.

This chain uses TRBV19 with TRBJ1-3; D unclear. CDR3 length: 12 residues. CDR1 LNHDA and CDR2 SQIVND come from the germline V gene (reference sequence). V lost 3 bases and J 4 bases, leaving 4 bases between the germline ends. DNA for the CDR3: TGTGCCAGTAGTATCATCGGAAACACCATATATTTT. Translation: CASSIIGNTIYF.

The chain employs TRBV3-1 (or the pseudogene TRBV3-2) and TRBJ2-1; 13 bases match TRBD2. From germline, CDR1 is LGHDT and CDR2 YNNKEL (reference sequence). This CDR3 has 16 amino acids. Losses at the gene ends were 5 bases for V and 7 bases for J; bases not matched to a gene: 8. The DNA for the CDR3 is TGTGCCAGCAGCTCACGGACTAGCGGGAGACTGAATGAGCAGTTCTTC. Its protein is CASSSRTSGRLNEQFF.

The CDR3 reads CASSPGLAASTDTQYF. CDR3 nucleotides: TGTGCCAGCAGCCCAGGACTAGCGGCTAGCACAGATACGCAGTATTTT. The rearrangement uses TRBV7-8 and TRBJ2-3; 10 bases line up with TRBD2. The junction had 5 bases not matched to a gene; V was cut back by 5 bases and J by 0 bases. CDR1 and CDR2 from the germline V gene are SGHVS and FQNEAQ. This CDR3 spans 16 amino acids.